This TCR beta chain was obtained from a study of OX40 agonist ivuxolimab in advanced cancers. Here immunoSEQ multiplex PCR was the method, and the copy in TCRdb shows in-frame clones only, minus some. In the table there are some 70,000 clones, more than 65% of which are singletons. This clone was picked up one time. J lost 1 base, V lost 3 bases, and 0 bases had no gene match. Germline lookup yields CDR1 MGHDK and CDR2 SYGVNS. There are 14 residues in the CDR3. This material consisted of CD4+ or CD8+ T cells sorted from blood, taken in a trial of the OX40 agonist ivuxolimab. The sequence was obtained from an adult with an advanced solid tumor such as melanoma, head and neck, liver or kidney cancer. The chain joins TRBV25-1 to TRBJ1-5, with 7 bases that match TRBD1. The CDR3 region is CASSEGQSNQPQHF. As DNA, the CDR3 is TGTGCCAGCAGTGAGGGACAGAGCAATCAGCCCCAGCATTTT.